Each of the 25 T cell receptor beta chains below was sequenced from the same sample in a study of lymphopenia after photon versus proton radiotherapy (dated by TCRdb to the late 2010s). The library came from the immunoSEQ multiplex PCR assay. Imported from immuneACCESS, the table was reduced by TCRdb to in-frame sequences with V and J called. These copies leave out some clones; in studies compared against another copy, an unresolved V gene accounts for under half, and the cause of the remainder is not known. Present in this sample are some 42,000 clones, about four fifths of which were seen just once. In total, the top ten clones hold 20% to 25% of the sample. Material: peripheral blood, obtained from a patient treated with proton-based radiotherapy. Receptors originate from a woman between 65 and 79 years old with pancreatic cancer.

This chain connects TRBV7-2 to TRBJ2-1, with no clear D. This CDR3 comprises 13 residues. CDR1 and CDR2 (germline): SGHTA, FQGNSA. Trimming left V 6 bases short and J 3 bases short, with 9 bases between. In nucleotides, the CDR3 is TGTGCCAGCAGTCAAACAGACTACAATGAGCAGTTCTTC. This sequence encodes CASSQTDYNEQFF.

V gene TRBV28 combines with J gene TRBJ2-7; the D is unclear. The CDR3 totals 17 residues. Trimming took off 1 base at V and 3 bases at J, with 19 bases between the two ends. Per the germline V gene, CDR1 is MDHEN and CDR2 is SYDVKM. The CDR3 DNA follows: TGTGCCAGCAGTTTATATGCTAACGAGCTCTATTTCTACGAGCAGTACTTC. This gives the protein CASSLYANELYFYEQYF.

V gene TRBV10-2 combines with J gene TRBJ2-1; D ambiguous. Germline CDR1 is WSHSY and CDR2 is SAAADI. CDR3 size: 13 residues. The germline V and J ends were trimmed by 0 bases and 11 bases, with 11 bases remaining between them. The CDR3: CASSESSISKQFF. The CDR3 coding sequence is TGCGCCAGCAGTGAGTCGAGTATCTCTAAGCAGTTCTTC.

The chain uses TRBV30 and TRBJ2-2; TRBD2 matches at 7 bases. The length of the CDR3 is 16 residues. The V segment lost 3 bases and the J segment 3 bases; nucleotides outside the gene matches: 10. Germline values: CDR1 GTSNPN, CDR2 SVGIG (reference sequence). The CDR3 sequence is CAWSWGGGLDTGELFF. In DNA form, the CDR3 reads TGTGCCTGGAGCTGGGGGGGAGGTCTGGACACCGGGGAGCTGTTTTTT.

The chain has TRBV28 and TRBJ1-1; 9 nucleotides match TRBD1. Germline CDR1 MDHEN, CDR2 SYDVKM. The V segment lost 6 bases and the J segment 4 bases; nucleotides outside the gene matches: 6. CDR3 length equals 14 residues. In nucleotides, the CDR3 is TGTGCCAGCAGCAGGACAGGGGACGGCACTGAAGCTTTCTTT. Protein: CASSRTGDGTEAFF.

The rearrangement uses TRBV7-2 and TRBJ1-6; perhaps TRBD1 as D (5 bases). Trimming took 1 base from V and 10 from J, leaving 11 bases between them. Germline CDR1 is SGHTA and CDR2 is FQGNSA. The CDR3 totals 14 residues. The CDR3 bases are TGTGCCAGCAGCTTAGGACCAGGGCGCTCACCCCTCCACTTT. Translated, it gives CASSLGPGRSPLHF.

The V call is TRBV19, the J call TRBJ2-7; D is undetermined. The length of the CDR3 is 12 residues. CDR1 and CDR2 from the germline V gene are LNHDA and SQIVND (reference sequence). Trimming removed 1 base from V and 4 bases from J, with 5 bases in between. The CDR3 sequence is CASSIGGYEQYF. For the CDR3, the DNA is TGTGCCAGTAGTATAGGAGGATACGAGCAGTACTTC.

The V gene is TRBV30, the J gene TRBJ2-7; TRBD1 might be the D (6 bases). The V end lost 8 bases, the J end lost 6 bases, and 17 bases lay between the germline ends. This CDR3 region has 12 residues. CDR1 is GTSNPN and CDR2 is SVGIG in the germline V gene (reference sequence). Here the CDR3 reads CASSLGAPEQYF. Here the CDR3 DNA reads TGTGCCAGCAGCTTGGGGGCGCCCGAGCAGTACTTC.

This clone was seen only a few times. The chain employs TRBV5-8 and TRBJ1-3; maybe TRBD1 (5 bases). CDR1 and CDR2 from the germline V gene are SGHTS and YDEGEE. Trimming left V 1 base short and J 1 base short, with 9 bases between. This CDR3 spans 15 amino acids. CDR3 in DNA: TGTGCCAGCAGCTTGCGAGGGGAGTCTGGAAACACCATATATTTT. Residues: CASSLRGESGNTIYF.

V and J are TRBV19 and TRBJ2-1; D might be TRBD2 (5 bases). Germline CDR1 is LNHDA and CDR2 is SQIVND (reference sequence). Trimming removed 9 bases from V and 7 bases from J, with 25 bases in between. The CDR3 is made up of 16 amino acids. The CDR3 nucleotides are TGTGCCAGCAGAAGCTTAGAGGGCTTATTAGGGAATGAGCAGTTCTTC. It yields the protein CASRSLEGLLGNEQFF.

V is TRBV27 and J is TRBJ2-7; a weak D match, TRBD1 (6 bases). The CDR3 covers 15 residues. Deletions cut 6 bases from V and 4 bases from J, with 19 bases between. Germline assignment: CDR1 MNHEY and CDR2 SMNVEV (reference sequence). The DNA for the CDR3 is TGTGCCAGCAGACTCGGACAGAGCTCTCTATACGAGCAGTACTTC. Protein sequence: CASRLGQSSLYEQYF.

The chain couples TRBV28 to TRBJ2-7; D uncertain. The CDR3 is made up of 10 amino acids. Between the trimmed V and J ends, which lost 6 bases and 5 bases, there was a span of 5 bases. From germline, CDR1 is MDHEN and CDR2 SYDVKM. The DNA of the CDR3 is TGTGCCAGCAGGCGCAACGAGCAGTACTTC. Its protein is CASRRNEQYF.

This chain's CDR3 is CASRSWSSSYEQYF. The CDR3 coding sequence is TGTGCCAGTAGGAGCTGGAGTAGCTCCTACGAGCAGTACTTC. The V call is TRBV6-5, the J call TRBJ2-7, with D unclear. The CDR3 contains 14 residues. Germline lookup yields CDR1 MNHEY and CDR2 SVGAGI. V lost 9 bases, J lost 0 bases, and 15 bases lay in between.

The chain uses TRBV5-6 and TRBJ2-5; the D gene could be TRBD1 or TRBD2 (5 bases each). Germline CDR1 reads SGHDT; CDR2 reads YYEEEE. Trimming left V 1 base short and J 4 bases short, with 14 bases between. The CDR3 runs to 15 residues. This CDR3 reads CASSLRGVGGETQYF. The CDR3 region has the DNA TGTGCCAGCAGCTTGCGGGGCGTTGGCGGAGAGACCCAGTACTTC. The entire variable domain, with the rest obtained from reference TRBV5-6 and TRBJ2-5, is as follows: DAGVTQSPTHLIKTRGQQVTLRCSPKSGHDTVSWYQQALGQGPQFIFQYYEEEERQRGNFPDRFSGHQFPNYSSELNVNALLLGDSALYLCASSLRGVGGETQYFGPGTRLLVL.

The V and J genes are TRBV9 and TRBJ2-3; a weak D match, TRBD1 (6 bases). The length of the CDR3 is 14 residues. V lost 7 bases and J lost 3, with 15 bases in between. Germline CDR1 SGDLS, CDR2 YYNGEE. The CDR3 bases are TGTGCCAGCGGGGGCGGGCCGGAGACAGATACGCAGTATTTT. This translates into CASGGGPETDTQYF. Drawing the rest from reference TRBV9 and TRBJ2-3, the complete variable domain is DSGVTQTPKHLITATGQRVTLRCSPRSGDLSVYWYQQSLDQGLQFLIQYYNGEERAKGNILERFSAQQFPDLHSELNLSSLELGDSALYFCASGGGPETDTQYFGPGTRLTVL.

The rearrangement joins TRBV6-5 to TRBJ1-5, with 7 nucleotides matching TRBD1. Germline CDR1 and CDR2: MNHEY and SVGAGI. This CDR3 contains 14 residues. V shed 5 bases, J shed 3 bases, and the junction held 4 bases outside the gene matches. In DNA, the CDR3 is TGTGCCAGCAGTAGACAGGGTAACAATCAGCCCCAGCATTTT. It translates to CASSRQGNNQPQHF.

The gene calls are TRBV30 and TRBJ1-5; weak D call: TRBD1 (5 bases). Germline V gene sequence: CDR1 GTSNPN, CDR2 SVGIG (reference sequence). The CDR3 covers 13 residues. V lost 6 bases to trimming and J lost 6 bases, with 15 bases between them. CDR3 coding DNA: TGTGCCTGCTCCCGCGGGGCCGGTCAGCCCCAGCATTTT. Residues: CACSRGAGQPQHF.

V is TRBV29-1 and J is TRBJ2-1; maybe TRBD1 (5 bases). Germline values: CDR1 SQVTM, CDR2 ANQGSEA. V dropped 0 bases and J dropped 8 bases, with 11 bases sitting between them. This CDR3 comprises 13 residues. The CDR3 DNA sequence: TGCAGCGTTGAAGATGCCAGGGTCCATGAGCAGTTCTTC. It codes for CSVEDARVHEQFF.

The chain couples TRBV7-2 to TRBJ1-2; 9 nucleotides line up with TRBD1. The CDR3 runs 15 residues. The V gene end was trimmed by 7 bases and the J gene end by 2 bases; junction bases not matched to a gene: 8. CDR1 and CDR2 (germline): SGHTA, FQGNSA. Here the CDR3 DNA reads TGTGCCAGCACCCCAGGACAGGGGCCCAACTATGGCTACACCTTC. This gives the protein CASTPGQGPNYGYTF.

This chain links TRBV7-2 with TRBJ2-3; 11 nucleotides line up with TRBD2. CDR1 SGHTA and CDR2 FQGNSA come from the germline V gene. V shed 0 bases, J shed 0 bases, and the junction held 8 bases outside the gene matches. The CDR3 extends over 19 amino acids. The CDR3 here is CASSLARLAGHYSTDTQYF. The CDR3 DNA follows: TGTGCCAGCAGCTTAGCCCGACTAGCGGGGCACTATAGCACAGATACGCAGTATTTT.

CDR3 bases: TGTGCCAGCAGTTTAAGACCGGATTGGCAAAGCAATCAGCCCCAGCATTTT. It specifies CASSLRPDWQSNQPQHF. The V gene is TRBV27, the J gene TRBJ1-5; D is unresolved. The germline gives CDR1 MNHEY, CDR2 SMNVEV (reference sequence). V was clipped by 2 bases and J by 1 base, with 15 bases between them. This CDR3 contains 17 residues.

This CDR3 is CASSPSGVPTDTQYF. The DNA for the CDR3 is TGCGCCAGCAGCCCTAGCGGGGTCCCCACAGATACGCAGTATTTT. The genes are TRBV5-1 and TRBJ2-3; TRBD2 agrees at 9 bases. The CDR3 totals 15 residues. The germline V gene has CDR1 SGHRS and CDR2 YFSETQ. The ends lost 4 bases at V and 2 bases at J; junction bases unmatched: 5.

The chain is built from TRBV30 and TRBJ2-7; D may be TRBD1 or TRBD2 (5 bases each). Looked up from germline, CDR1 is GTSNPN and CDR2 is SVGIG (reference sequence). V was clipped by 2 bases and J by 2 bases, with 7 bases between them. This CDR3 comprises 12 residues. The CDR3 region is CAWSSGPYEQYF. CDR3 coding DNA: TGTGCCTGGAGTTCGGGACCCTACGAGCAGTACTTC.

The chain recombines TRBV11-3 with TRBJ2-1, with 8 bases that match TRBD1. The CDR3 loop spans 16 amino acids. Per germline, CDR1 SGHNT and CDR2 YENEEA. With 6 bases clipped from V and 3 bases from J, the junction kept 10 bases outside the gene matches. The CDR3 region has the DNA TGTGCCAGCAGAATGGGGCAGGGGGCAATCTACAATGAGCAGTTCTTC. This gives the protein CASRMGQGAIYNEQFF.

The chain has TRBV4-3 and TRBJ2-2; the match to TRBD2 covers 12 bases. There are 17 residues in the CDR3. Germline lookup yields CDR1 LGHNA and CDR2 YSLEER. Unmatched junction bases numbered 8, after V lost 4 bases and J lost 5 bases. The CDR3: CASSLLTSGGGTGELFF. CDR3 bases: TGCGCCAGCAGCCTTTTGACTAGCGGGGGAGGGACCGGGGAGCTGTTTTTT.